Below, 17 T cell receptor beta chains from the same sample are listed, as sequenced in a study of memory CD4+ T cells and cytomegalovirus serostatus. Using immunoSEQ multiplex PCR, the repertoire was profiled, and TCRdb retains in-frame clones only, with some absent. The profile shows approximately 40,000 clones, about 79% of them singletons. The sort gate was single viable CD3+CD4+CD8-CD45RO+ cells for memory CD4+ T cells. Material: memory CD4+ T cells from blood. The source of these receptors is an adult in good health and CMV-seronegative.

The V and J genes are TRBV10-1 and TRBJ2-7, with no clear D. The CDR3 is 16 residues long. The germline V gene has CDR1 WNHNN and CDR2 SYGVQD (reference sequence). With 6 bases removed from V and 3 bases from J, the gap between germline ends came to 21 bases. In nucleotides, the CDR3 is TGCGCCAGCAGAGCCGCTAAGGTGGGCACCCACTACGAGCAGTACTTC. Its protein product is CASRAAKVGTHYEQYF.

This chain uses TRBV7-9 with TRBJ2-1, with D uncertain. The CDR3 is 12 amino acids. V was clipped by 6 bases and J by 14 bases, with 17 bases between them. Germline V gene sequence: CDR1 SEHNR, CDR2 FQNEAQ (reference sequence). The DNA for the CDR3 is TGTGCCAGCAGTAGGGCGCGTACCCTCGAGTTCTTC. Translation gives CASSRARTLEFF.

The chain uses TRBV2 and TRBJ2-3; D not certain. Trimming cost V 5 bases and J 4 bases, with 4 bases left between them. Germline V lookup: CDR1 SNHLY, CDR2 FYNNEI. CDR3 length equals 11 residues. CDR3 bases: TGTGCCAGCAGTAACGCAGATACGCAGTATTTT. Translation gives CASSNADTQYF.

The CDR3, as DNA: TGTGCCAGCAGCTTGGAAGGGACCCCCCGGGGAGCTTTCTTT. Translation: CASSLEGTPRGAFF. The rearrangement uses TRBV5-6 and TRBJ1-1; a possible D gene is TRBD1 (5 bases). The CDR3 consists of 14 residues. Germline assignment: CDR1 SGHDT and CDR2 YYEEEE. Trimming pared 0 bases from V and 10 bases from J, leaving 16 bases between.

This clone showed up just a few times. The chain links TRBV7-9 to TRBJ2-5, with unresolved D. Trimming took off 6 bases at V and 5 bases at J, with 10 bases between the two ends. This CDR3 has 12 residues. CDR1 is SEHNR and CDR2 is FQNEAQ in the germline V gene (reference sequence). Here the CDR3 reads CASRPDAETQYF. In DNA form, the CDR3 reads TGTGCCAGCAGGCCAGATGCGGAGACCCAGTACTTC.

This chain joins TRBV25-1 and TRBJ2-2; tentatively, D is TRBD2 (6 bases). Germline assignment: CDR1 MGHDK and CDR2 SYGVNS. V gave up 1 base and J gave up 7 bases, with 13 bases separating them. The length of the CDR3 is 15 residues. The chain's CDR3 is CASSESLGGNGELFF. CDR3 sequence (DNA): TGTGCCAGCAGTGAATCCCTGGGGGGAAACGGGGAGCTGTTTTTT. Complete variable domain (other parts from reference TRBV25-1 and TRBJ2-2): EADIYQTPRYLVIGTGKKITLECSQTMGHDKMYWYQQDPGMELHLIHYSYGVNSTEKGDLSSESTVSRIRTEHFPLTLESARPSHTSQYLCASSESLGGNGELFFGEGSRLTVL.

The chain couples TRBV19 to TRBJ2-7; no definite D call. The CDR3 has 13 amino acids. Germline CDR1 LNHDA, CDR2 SQIVND (reference sequence). Trimming cost V 5 bases and J 4 bases, with 12 bases left between them. CDR3 DNA sequence: TGTGCCAGTAGTGTGAATGACGGTTACGAGCAGTACTTC. Protein product: CASSVNDGYEQYF. The full variable domain, in which reference TRBV19 and TRBJ2-7 provide the parts outside the CDR3, is DGGITQSPKYLFRKEGQNVTLSCEQNLNHDAMYWYRQDPGQGLRLIYYSQIVNDFQKGDIAEGYSVSREKKESFPLTVTSAQKNPTAFYLCASSVNDGYEQYFGPGTRLTVT.

J is TRBJ2-5 and V is TRBV7-2, with TRBD2 matching over 13 bases. CDR1 SGHTA and CDR2 FQGNSA come from the germline V gene. After removal of 10 bases from V and 7 bases from J, the junction contained 9 bases not matched to a gene. The CDR3 has 14 residues. CDR3 nucleotide sequence: TGTGCCATCAGGACTAGCGGGGGACTGGGGACCCAGTACTTC. This gives the protein CAIRTSGGLGTQYF.

The chain has TRBV19 and TRBJ2-2; weak D call: TRBD2 (6 bases). V was pared by 8 bases and J by 1 base, with 11 bases between. This CDR3 region has 14 residues. CDR1 and CDR2 (germline): LNHDA, SQIVND (reference sequence). DNA for the CDR3: TGTGCCAGTGCCACTAGCCGGAACACCGGGGAGCTGTTTTTT. Its protein product is CASATSRNTGELFF. The variable domain in full, with the rest retrieved from reference TRBV19 and TRBJ2-2, is DGGITQSPKYLFRKEGQNVTLSCEQNLNHDAMYWYRQDPGQGLRLIYYSQIVNDFQKGDIAEGYSVSREKKESFPLTVTSAQKNPTAFYLCASATSRNTGELFFGEGSRLTVL.

The V and J genes are TRBV27 and TRBJ2-7; D call uncertain. Trimming took 8 bases from V and 2 from J, leaving 13 bases between them. Germline values: CDR1 MNHEY, CDR2 SMNVEV (reference sequence). The CDR3 is 13 amino acids. As DNA, the CDR3 is TGTGCCAGCCCACGTCCGACAACCTACGAGCAGTACTTC. Amino acids: CASPRPTTYEQYF.

The rearrangement joins TRBV10-3 to TRBJ1-1, with D perhaps TRBD1 (5 bases). V was cut by 0 bases and J by 5 bases, with 13 bases left in between. The CDR3 loop spans 15 amino acids. CDR1 is ENHRY, CDR2 SYGVKD, per germline. The CDR3 protein is CAISESSLGGTEAFF. CDR3 DNA sequence: TGTGCCATCAGTGAGTCGTCCTTGGGGGGGACTGAAGCTTTCTTT.

Note on this clone: Distinct nucleotide sequences in the sample also encode this CDR3. The V gene is TRBV5-1, the J gene TRBJ2-7; 9 positions agree with TRBD1. The CDR3 length is 15 residues. CDR1 and CDR2 (germline): SGHRS, YFSETQ. The trim removed 0 bases at V and 1 base at J, leaving 2 bases unmatched. The CDR3 DNA reads as TGCGCCAGCAGCTTGGTGGGACAGGGTTCCTACGAGCAGTACTTC. Protein: CASSLVGQGSYEQYF.

This clone was counted between two and nine times. This chain's CDR3 is CASSVGQPNTEAFF. CDR3 in DNA: TGTGCCAGTAGCGTGGGACAGCCGAACACTGAAGCTTTCTTT. This rearrangement joins TRBV19 to TRBJ1-1, with TRBD1 matching 7 bases. With V trimmed by 6 bases and J by 1 base, 5 bases remained unmatched. The CDR3 spans 14 residues. The germline V gene encodes CDR1 LNHDA and CDR2 SQIVND (reference sequence).

The V call is TRBV18, the J call TRBJ2-7; a weak D match, TRBD1 (6 bases). Between the trimmed V and J ends, which lost 6 bases and 0 bases, there was a span of 18 bases. The germline V gene encodes CDR1 KGHSH and CDR2 LQKENI. The CDR3 has 16 residues. CDR3 nucleotide sequence: TGTGCCAGCTCCCCTTCCGGGACACAGCGCTCCTACGAGCAGTACTTC. It is translated as CASSPSGTQRSYEQYF.

The rearrangement uses TRBV29-1 and TRBJ2-1, with D maybe TRBD2 (5 bases). This CDR3 region has 12 residues. Germline assignment: CDR1 SQVTM and CDR2 ANQGSEA. The V end lost 4 bases, the J end lost 3 bases, and 7 bases lay between the germline ends. CDR3 protein: CSVGGIYNEQFF. In nucleotides, the CDR3 is TGCAGCGTTGGAGGGATCTACAATGAGCAGTTCTTC.

This chain uses TRBV7-2 with TRBJ2-1; TRBD2 agrees at 8 bases. The CDR3 runs to 16 residues. V gave up 5 bases and J gave up 9 bases; unmatched junction bases: 15. Looked up from germline, CDR1 is SGHTA and CDR2 is FQGNSA. Here the CDR3 DNA reads TGTGCCAGCAGCACCACCCCCGGGACTAGTTATGGTGAGCAGTTCTTC. This codes for CASSTTPGTSYGEQFF. Based on the CDR3 plus reference TRBV7-2 and TRBJ2-1, the full variable domain is GAGVSQSPSNKVTEKGKDVELRCDPISGHTALYWYRQSLGQGLEFLIYFQGNSAPDKSGLPSDRFSAERTGGSVSTLTIQRTQQEDSAVYLCASSTTPGTSYGEQFFGPGTRLTVL.

This clone showed up just once. The chain is built from TRBV6-5 and TRBJ1-1; a possible D gene is TRBD1 (5 bases). Trimming left V 0 bases short and J 5 bases short, with 7 bases between. The CDR3 extends over 13 amino acids. Looked up from germline, CDR1 is MNHEY and CDR2 is SVGAGI. This chain's CDR3 is CASSYSWGTEAFF. The CDR3 nucleotides read TGTGCCAGCAGTTACTCATGGGGGACTGAAGCTTTCTTT.